This T cell receptor (beta chain) was captured in a study of control samples from healthy donors and cancer patients. This clone was seen just once. Method: immunoSEQ multiplex PCR; TCRdb's copy keeps in-frame clones and lacks some. The profile covers 120,000 or so clones, with about nine tenths appearing a single time and about 8.7% taken by the ten largest. CDR3 size: 13 residues. Trimming removed 0 bases at V and 5 bases at J, with 7 bases between. Germline V CDR1 and CDR2: SGHTA, FQGNSA. Sequenced material: blood. This TCR derives from a man in his forties in good health. The chain joins TRBV7-2 to TRBJ2-5; tentatively, D is TRBD2 (5 bases). The CDR3 here is CASSLARGETQYF. As DNA, the CDR3 is TGTGCCAGCAGCTTAGCACGCGGGGAGACCCAGTACTTC.